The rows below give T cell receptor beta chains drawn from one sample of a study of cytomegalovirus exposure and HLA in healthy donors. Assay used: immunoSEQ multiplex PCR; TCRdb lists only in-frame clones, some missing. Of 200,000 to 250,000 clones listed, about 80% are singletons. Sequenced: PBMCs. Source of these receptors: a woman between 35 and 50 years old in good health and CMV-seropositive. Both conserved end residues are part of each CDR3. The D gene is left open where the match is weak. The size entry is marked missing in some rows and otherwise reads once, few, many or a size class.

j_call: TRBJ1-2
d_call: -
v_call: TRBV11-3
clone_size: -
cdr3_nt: TGTGCCAGCAGCTTGTGGACAGAAAGCTATGGCTACACCTTC
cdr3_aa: CASSLWTESYGYTF

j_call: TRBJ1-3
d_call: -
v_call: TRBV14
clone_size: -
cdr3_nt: TGTGCCAGCAGCCAAGTGACGGGCGGGTCTGGAAACACCATATATTTT
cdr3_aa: CASSQVTGGSGNTIYF

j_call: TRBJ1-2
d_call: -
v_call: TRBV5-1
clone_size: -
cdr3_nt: TGCGCCAGCAGCTTGACAGGGACTAACTATGGCTACACCTTC
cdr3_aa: CASSLTGTNYGYTF

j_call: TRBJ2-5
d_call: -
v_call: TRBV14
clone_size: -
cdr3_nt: TGTGCCAGCAGCCAAGAACGGAGCAGGGTCGGAGAGACCCAGTACTTC
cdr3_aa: CASSQERSRVGETQYF

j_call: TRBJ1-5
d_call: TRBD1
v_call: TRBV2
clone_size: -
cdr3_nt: TGTGCCAGCAGTGTCAACAGGGGTAGCAATCAGCCCCAGCATTTT
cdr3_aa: CASSVNRGSNQPQHF

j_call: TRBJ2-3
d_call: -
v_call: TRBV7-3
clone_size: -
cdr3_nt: TGTGCCAGCAGCCGCAGCGGGTTTACTAGCACAGATACGCAGTATTTT
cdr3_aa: CASSRSGFTSTDTQYF

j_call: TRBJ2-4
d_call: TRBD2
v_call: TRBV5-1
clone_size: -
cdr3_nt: TGCGCCAGCAGCTTGGTGGCGGGAGGAGTCATTCAGTACTTC
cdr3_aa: CASSLVAGGVIQYF

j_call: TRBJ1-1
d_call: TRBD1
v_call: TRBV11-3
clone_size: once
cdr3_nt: TGTGCCAGCAGCTTGACAGGGGTAGAAGCTTTCTTT
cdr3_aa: CASSLTGVEAFF

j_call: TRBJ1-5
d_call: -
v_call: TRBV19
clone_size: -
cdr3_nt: TGTGCCAGTTCCGACAATAGCAATCAGCCCCAGCATTTT
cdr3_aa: CASSDNSNQPQHF

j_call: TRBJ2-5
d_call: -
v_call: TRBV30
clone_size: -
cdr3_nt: TGTGCCTGGAGTCGCAGCCAAGAGACCCAGTACTTC
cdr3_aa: CAWSRSQETQYF

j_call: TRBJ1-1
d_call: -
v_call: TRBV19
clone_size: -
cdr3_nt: TGTGCCAGTAGTATAGTTGTGGGGGCGCCGAGCACTGAAGCTTTCTTT
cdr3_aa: CASSIVVGAPSTEAFF

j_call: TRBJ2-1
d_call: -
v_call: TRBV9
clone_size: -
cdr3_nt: TGTGCCAGCAGCGTATATCAGGGCAGCTACAATGAGCAGTTCTTC
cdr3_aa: CASSVYQGSYNEQFF

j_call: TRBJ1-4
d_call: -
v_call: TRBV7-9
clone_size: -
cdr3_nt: TGTTCCAGCAGCCGTGACTCGGGAAAACTGTTTTTT
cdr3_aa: CSSSRDSGKLFF

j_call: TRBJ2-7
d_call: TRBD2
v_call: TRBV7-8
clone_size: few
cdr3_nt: TGTGCCAGCAGCTCCTGGACTAGCACCGAGCAGTACTTC
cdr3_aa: CASSSWTSTEQYF

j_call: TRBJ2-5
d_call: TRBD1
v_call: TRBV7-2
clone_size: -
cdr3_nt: TGTGCCAGCAGCCCCGGACAGGGGGCTTCGAAAGAGACCCAGTACTTC
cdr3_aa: CASSPGQGASKETQYF

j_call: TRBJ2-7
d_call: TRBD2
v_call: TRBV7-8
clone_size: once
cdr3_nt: TGTGCCAGCAGCGTCGGGAGACTAGCGGCCTACGAGCAGTACTTC
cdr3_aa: CASSVGRLAAYEQYF

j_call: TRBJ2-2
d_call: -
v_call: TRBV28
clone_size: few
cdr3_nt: TGTGCCAGCAACGTTTATGGGGGGTCGTATACGAACACCGGGGAGCTGTTTTTT
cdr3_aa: CASNVYGGSYTNTGELFF

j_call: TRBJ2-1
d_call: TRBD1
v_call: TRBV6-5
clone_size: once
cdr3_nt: TGTGCCAGCAGTTCTGAGTGGACAGGGGTAAACAATGAGCAGTTCTTC
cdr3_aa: CASSSEWTGVNNEQFF

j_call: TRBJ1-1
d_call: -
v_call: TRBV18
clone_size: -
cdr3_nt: TGTGCCAGCTCACCACCGTGGCAGAACACTGAAGCTTTCTTT
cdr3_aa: CASSPPWQNTEAFF

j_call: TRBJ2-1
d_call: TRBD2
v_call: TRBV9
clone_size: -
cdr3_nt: TGTGCCAGCAGCGCCTCACTAGCGGGAAACAATGAGCAGTTCTTC
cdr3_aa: CASSASLAGNNEQFF

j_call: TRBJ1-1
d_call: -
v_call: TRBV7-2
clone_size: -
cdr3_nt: TGTGCCAGCAGCCGTCTCGCGGGGCGCGGGGGCGGGACTGAAGCTTTCTTT
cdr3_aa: CASSRLAGRGGGTEAFF

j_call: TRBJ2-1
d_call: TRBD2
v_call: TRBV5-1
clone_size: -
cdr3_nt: TGCGCCAGCATCCGCCTAGGGGGACTAGCGGGAGTTTGGCTGTTCTTC
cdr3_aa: CASIRLGGLAGVWLFF

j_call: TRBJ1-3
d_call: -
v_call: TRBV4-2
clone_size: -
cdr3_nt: TGTGCCAGCAGCCAAGATAACCAGGGGTCTGGAAACACCATATATTTT
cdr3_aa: CASSQDNQGSGNTIYF

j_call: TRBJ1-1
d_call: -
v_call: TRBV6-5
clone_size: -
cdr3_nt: TGTGCCAGCAGTAGGGGGGGGAACACTGAAGCTTTCTTT
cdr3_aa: CASSRGGNTEAFF

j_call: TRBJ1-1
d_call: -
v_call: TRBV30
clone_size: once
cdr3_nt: TGTGCCTGGAGTGTCCGCGGGGCCTCTGAAGCTTTCTTT
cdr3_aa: CAWSVRGASEAFF

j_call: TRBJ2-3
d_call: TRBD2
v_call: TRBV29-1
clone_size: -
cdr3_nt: TGCAGCGTTGGCACAGGACTAGCGGGGGGGCCCACAGATACGCAGTATTTT
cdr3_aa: CSVGTGLAGGPTDTQYF

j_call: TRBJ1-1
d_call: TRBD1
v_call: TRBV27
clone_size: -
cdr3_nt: TGTGCCAGCAGTTTAACGACAGGGGGCGGGAACACTGAAGCTTTCTTT
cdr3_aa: CASSLTTGGGNTEAFF

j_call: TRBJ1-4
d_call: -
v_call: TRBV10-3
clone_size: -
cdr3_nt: TGTGCCATCGGGGGGGGAAAACTGTTTTTT
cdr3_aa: CAIGGGKLFF

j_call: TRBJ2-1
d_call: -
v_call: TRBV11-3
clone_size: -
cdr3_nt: TGTGCCAGCAGCCCCCCCGCTAGGCTTTCCTACAATGAGCAGTTCTTC
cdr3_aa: CASSPPARLSYNEQFF

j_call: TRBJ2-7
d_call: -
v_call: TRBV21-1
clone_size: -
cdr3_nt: TGTGCCAGCAGCGGGACAGCGACAGGGGGCGATGTGGACGAGCAGTACTTC
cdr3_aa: CASSGTATGGDVDEQYF

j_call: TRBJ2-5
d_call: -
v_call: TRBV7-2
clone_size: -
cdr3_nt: TGTGCCAGCAGCTTAGCCGTTCAAGAGACCCAGTACTTC
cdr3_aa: CASSLAVQETQYF

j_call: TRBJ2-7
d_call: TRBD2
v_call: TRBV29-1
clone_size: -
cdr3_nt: TGCAGCGTTGGAAGGGCGGGAGTGGGCGACGAGCAGTACTTC
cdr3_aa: CSVGRAGVGDEQYF

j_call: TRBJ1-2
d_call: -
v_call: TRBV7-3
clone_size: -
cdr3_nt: TGTGCCAGCAGCTTAACGGGAGCGGAGATCTATGGCTACACCTTC
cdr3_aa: CASSLTGAEIYGYTF

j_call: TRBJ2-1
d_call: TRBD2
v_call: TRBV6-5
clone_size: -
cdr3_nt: TGTGCCAGCAGTTACCTAGCGGGAGGTTCCTACAATGAGCAGTTCTTC
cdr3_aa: CASSYLAGGSYNEQFF

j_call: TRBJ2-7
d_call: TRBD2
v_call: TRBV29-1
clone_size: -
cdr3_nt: TGCAGCGTTGAAGGACTAGCGGGAGGGGGCTACGAGCAGTACTTC
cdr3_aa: CSVEGLAGGGYEQYF

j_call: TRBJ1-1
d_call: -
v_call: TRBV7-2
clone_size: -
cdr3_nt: TGTGCCAGCAGCCCTGGGTGGGGTGCAGGGGTGGACACTGAAGCTTTCTTT
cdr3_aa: CASSPGWGAGVDTEAFF

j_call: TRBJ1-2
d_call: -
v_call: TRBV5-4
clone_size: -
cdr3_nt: TGTGCCAGCAGCTTGTTGAGTGACAGCTACTATGGCTACACCTTC
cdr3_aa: CASSLLSDSYYGYTF

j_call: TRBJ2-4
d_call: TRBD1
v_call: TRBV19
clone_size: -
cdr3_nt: TGTGCCAGTAAGAAAAGGGGGCCTGAAAACATTCAGTACTTC
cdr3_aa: CASKKRGPENIQYF

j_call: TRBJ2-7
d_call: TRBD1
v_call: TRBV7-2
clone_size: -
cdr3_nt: TGTGCCAGCAGCACCTGGACAGGGGGCGACGAGCAGTACTTC
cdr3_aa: CASSTWTGGDEQYF

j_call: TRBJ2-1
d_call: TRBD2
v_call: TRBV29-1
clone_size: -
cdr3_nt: TGCAGCGTTGTACGGACTAGCGGGGTTAATGAGCAGTTCTTC
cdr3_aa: CSVVRTSGVNEQFF

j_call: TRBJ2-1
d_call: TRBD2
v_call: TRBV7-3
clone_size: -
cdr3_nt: TGTGCCAGCAGCCTCCTAGCGGGAGACTACAATGAGCAGTTCTTC
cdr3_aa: CASSLLAGDYNEQFF

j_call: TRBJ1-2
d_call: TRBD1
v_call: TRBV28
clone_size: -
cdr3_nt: TGTGCCAGCACCGGGACAGATGCTTATGGCTACACCTTC
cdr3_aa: CASTGTDAYGYTF

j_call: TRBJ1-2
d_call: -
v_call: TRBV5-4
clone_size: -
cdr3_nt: TGTGCCAGCAGACTGGACAGCTACGAAGGGGGCTACACCTTC
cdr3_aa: CASRLDSYEGGYTF

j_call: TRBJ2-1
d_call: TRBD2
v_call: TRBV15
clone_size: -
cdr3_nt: TGTGCCACCAGCAGAGATCGGGCTAGCGGGAGGGCCCGGCAGTTCTTC
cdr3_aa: CATSRDRASGRARQFF

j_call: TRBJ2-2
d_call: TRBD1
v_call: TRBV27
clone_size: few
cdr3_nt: TGTGCCAGCAGTCCTATCTCGGGACAGGAATCGAACACCGGGGAGCTGTTTTTT
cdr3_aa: CASSPISGQESNTGELFF

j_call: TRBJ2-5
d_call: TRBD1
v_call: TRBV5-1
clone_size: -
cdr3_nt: TGCGCCAGCAGCCCTGGGACAGTTTACCAAGAGACCCAGTACTTC
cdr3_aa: CASSPGTVYQETQYF

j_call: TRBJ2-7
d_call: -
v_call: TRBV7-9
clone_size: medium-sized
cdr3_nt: TGTGCCAGCAGCTCCGGGGTTTACGAGCAGTACTTC
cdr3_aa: CASSSGVYEQYF

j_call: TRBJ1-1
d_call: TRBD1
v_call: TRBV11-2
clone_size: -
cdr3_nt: TGTGCCAGCAGCTACCTACAGGGGATAACTTTCTTT
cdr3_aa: CASSYLQGITFF

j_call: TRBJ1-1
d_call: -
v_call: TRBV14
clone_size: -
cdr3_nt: TGTGCCAGCAGCCGCCTGGAGGGGACCCTGAGCACTGAAGCTTTCTTT
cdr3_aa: CASSRLEGTLSTEAFF

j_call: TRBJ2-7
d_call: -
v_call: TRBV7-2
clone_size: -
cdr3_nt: TGTGCCAGCAGCTCTTCGGGACACTTCTACGAGCAGTACTTC
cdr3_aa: CASSSSGHFYEQYF

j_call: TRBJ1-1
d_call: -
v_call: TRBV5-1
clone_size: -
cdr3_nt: TGCGCCAGCAGCTTGGCCAGGGACACTGAAGCTTTCTTT
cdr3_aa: CASSLARDTEAFF

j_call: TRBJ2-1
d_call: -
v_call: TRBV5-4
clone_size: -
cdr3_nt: TGCGCCAGCAGCTTGGACGGGGGAGGAAATGAGCAGTTCTTC
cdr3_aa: CASSLDGGGNEQFF